One sample yielded the 7 T cell receptor beta chains listed below, sequenced in a study of OX40 agonist ivuxolimab in advanced cancers. Sequenced by immunoSEQ multiplex PCR; TCRdb stores in-frame clones only, minus some. Among over 14,000 clones listed, 70% to 75% were seen once. The material sequenced was CD4+ or CD8+ T cells sorted from blood, taken in a trial of the OX40 agonist ivuxolimab. Every receptor here comes from an adult with an advanced solid tumor such as melanoma, head and neck, liver or kidney cancer.

CDR3 sequence: CAGLGLVKNEQFF. The CDR3 DNA sequence: TGTGCCGGCCTTGGACTAGTGAAAAATGAGCAGTTCTTC. J is TRBJ2-1 and V is TRBV7-9; 7 positions match TRBD2. After removal of 11 bases from V and 7 bases from J, the junction contained 11 bases not matched to a gene. The CDR3 runs 13 residues. Germline CDR1 is SEHNR and CDR2 is FQNEAQ (reference sequence).

This rearrangement joins TRBV2 to TRBJ2-5; D may be TRBD1 (5 bases). Deletions cut 2 bases from V and 7 bases from J, with 11 bases between. Germline loops: CDR1 SNHLY, CDR2 FYNNEI. This CDR3 has 13 residues. In nucleotides, the CDR3 is TGTGCCAGCAGTGAATTTGCGCAGGGGACCCAGTACTTC. This encodes CASSEFAQGTQYF.

CDR3 in DNA: TGTGCCAGCAGTCACGGAACCTACAGGGGGCGAGGGGAGAATGAGCAGTTCTTC. Its translation: CASSHGTYRGRGENEQFF. This rearrangement joins TRBV11-2 to TRBJ2-1, with 9 bases identical to TRBD1. This CDR3 has 18 amino acids. V gave up 6 bases and J gave up 7 bases; unmatched junction bases: 19. CDR1 SGHAT and CDR2 FQNNGV come from the germline V gene. Looking up the rest from reference TRBV11-2 and TRBJ2-1 gives the full variable domain: EAGVAQSPRYKIIEKRQSVAFWCNPISGHATLYWYQQILGQGPKLLIQFQNNGVVDDSQLPKDRFSAERLKGVDSTLKIQPAKLEDSAVYLCASSHGTYRGRGENEQFFGPGTRLTVL.

This chain joins TRBV7-9 and TRBJ2-3; 12 nucleotides line up with TRBD2. Unmatched junction bases numbered 6, after V lost 2 bases and J lost 3 bases. Germline V gives CDR1 SEHNR, CDR2 FQNEAQ (reference sequence). The CDR3 is 17 amino acids. The CDR3 nucleotides are TGTGCCAGCAGCTTATATACTACTAGCGGGAGGACAGATACGCAGTATTTT. Protein sequence: CASSLYTTSGRTDTQYF.

This chain joins TRBV7-3 and TRBJ2-7, with 10 nucleotides matching TRBD1. Trimming removed 5 bases from V and 2 bases from J; junction bases left unmatched: 6. This CDR3 spans 15 amino acids. Germline values: CDR1 SGHTA, CDR2 FQGTGA. The CDR3 reads CASSPDGQGAYEQYF. In nucleotides, the CDR3 is TGTGCCAGCAGCCCGGATGGACAGGGGGCCTACGAGCAGTACTTC.

V is TRBV7-6 and J is TRBJ1-2, with D unclear. Germline assignment: CDR1 SGHVS and CDR2 FNYEAQ. With 5 bases removed from V and 6 bases from J, the gap between germline ends came to 13 bases. This CDR3 comprises 13 residues. CDR3: CASSAQGWDGYTF. The DNA for the CDR3 is TGTGCCAGCAGCGCCCAAGGGTGGGATGGCTACACCTTC.

The chain carries TRBV5-1 and TRBJ1-2; D remains ambiguous. CDR3 length equals 13 residues. Trimming shortened V by 4 bases and J by 1 base, and 8 bases separated the two germline ends. Germline V gene data show CDR1 as SGHRS and CDR2 as YFSETQ. The CDR3 sequence: CASSETGNYGYTF. CDR3 coding DNA: TGCGCCAGCAGCGAAACGGGTAACTATGGCTACACCTTC. Variable domain in full (rest from reference TRBV5-1 and TRBJ1-2): KAGVTQTPRYLIKTRGQQVTLSCSPISGHRSVSWYQQTPGQGLQFLFEYFSETQRNKGNFPGRFSGRQFSNSRSEMNVSTLELGDSALYLCASSETGNYGYTFGSGTRLTVV.